This record covers a single T cell receptor beta chain. The sample originates from a study of T-cell reconstitution after alpha-beta-depleted transplantation in children. The TCRbeta library incorporated unique molecular identifiers. TCRdb re-derived calls from the PCR reads in MiXCR, one entry per CDR3 protein. The table lists about 400,000 distinct CDR3 sequences, roughly 20% of them singletons. The CDR3 totals 14 residues. V was cut by 6 bases and J by 3 bases, with 15 bases left in between. Germline CDR1 MDHEN, CDR2 SYDVKM. The material sequenced was PBMCs from the stem cell graft donor, taken from the stem cell graft. The receptor's source is a human donor who donated a stem cell graft to a child with acute myeloid leukemia. The chain has TRBV28 and TRBJ2-7, with a possible D match to TRBD2 (5 bases). The CDR3 bases are TGTGCCAGCAGCCGTGGGCTAGCAGACTACGAGCAGTACTTC. Its translation: CASSRGLADYEQYF. Full variable domain (outside the CDR3, taken from reference TRBV28 and TRBJ2-7): DVKVTQSSRYLVKRTGEKVFLECVQDMDHENMFWYRQDPGLGLRLIYFSYDVKMKEKGDIPEGYSVSREKKERFSLILESASTNQTSMYLCASSRGLADYEQYFGPGTRLTVT.